A selection of T cell receptor beta chains follows, all from one sample in a study of blood T cell repertoires in COVID-19. Some clones are missing from TCRdb's copy, which holds only in-frame ones; the method was immunoSEQ multiplex PCR. The table has some 180,000 clones, around 87% seen once. The sample was peripheral blood. The receptors originated from a man in his forties or fifties with acute or convalescent COVID-19. Each CDR3 is given with its conserved first and last residue. The D gene is left open where the match is weak.

j_gene	v_gene	d_gene	CDR3aa	CDR3nt
TRBJ1-2	TRBV6-5	.	CASKDTNYGYTF	TGTGCCAGCAAGGACACCAACTATGGCTACACCTTC
TRBJ1-1	TRBV19	.	CASRGLGAFTEAFF	TGTGCCAGTAGAGGTCTGGGGGCTTTCACTGAAGCTTTCTTT
TRBJ2-1	TRBV9	TRBD2	CASTLWGEGTYNEQFF	TGTGCCAGCACCCTGTGGGGGGAGGGCACCTACAATGAGCAGTTCTTC
TRBJ1-2	TRBV18	TRBD1	CASSPPGQGNYGYTF	TGTGCCAGCTCACCCCCGGGACAGGGGAACTATGGCTACACCTTC
TRBJ2-5	TRBV6-1	TRBD2	CASSVGVAGGRETQYF	TGTGCCAGCAGTGTGGGAGTAGCGGGGGGTAGGGAGACCCAGTACTTC
TRBJ1-2	TRBV6-6	.	CASSYLAEGGYTF	TGTGCCAGCAGTTACCTCGCCGAGGGTGGCTACACCTTC
TRBJ2-2	TRBV5-3	.	CARSFGVAGDTGELFF	TGTGCCAGAAGCTTCGGGGTAGCAGGGGACACCGGGGAGCTGTTTTTT
TRBJ1-2	TRBV28	.	CASSFGVIGYGYTF	TGTGCCAGCAGTTTCGGGGTCATAGGTTATGGCTACACCTTC
TRBJ2-5	TRBV5-6	TRBD1	CASSLAVGTGQKETQYF	TGTGCCAGCAGCTTGGCAGTAGGGACAGGGCAGAAAGAGACCCAGTACTTC
TRBJ2-3	TRBV2	.	CASSVLADTQYF	TGTGCCAGCAGTGTCCTAGCAGATACGCAGTATTTT
TRBJ2-6	TRBV5-4	TRBD2	CASSSAGTSAGPGANVLTF	TGTGCCAGCAGCTCCGCCGGGACTAGCGCCGGACCTGGGGCCAACGTCCTGACTTTC
TRBJ1-1	TRBV11-2	TRBD1	CASSMGGQGLTEAFF	TGTGCCAGCAGTATGGGCGGACAGGGTCTCACTGAAGCTTTCTTT